Each of the 17 T cell receptor beta chains below was sequenced from the same sample in a study of low-dose radiotherapy and immunotherapy resistance in tumors. Both TCRalpha and TCRbeta chains were reverse transcribed with V-gene-specific primers. TCRs were put through around 20 PCR cycles of amplification with Phusion. A constant-region primer and the V-primer adapter served as the primer pair. TCRdb independently ran MiXCR on the reads; one entry per CDR3 protein. The sample has more than 90,000 distinct CDR3 sequences, under 25% seen once. Noted time point: after trial treatment. Described treatment: LDRT plus nivolumab, ipilimumab, low-dose cyclophosphamide and aspirin (RACIN trial). Here the sequenced sample was PBMCs, taken after low-dose radiotherapy plus immunotherapy. These receptors were obtained from a male donor with prostate cancer.

In regard to this clonotype: This likely traces to a read error, being one base from a far larger clone. CDR3 coding DNA: TGTGCCAGCAGCGGGCACCTTGGAGATCGCGAGCAGTACTTC. As protein: CASSGHLGDREQYF. The chain couples TRBV11-2 to TRBJ2-7; D gene ambiguous. V was clipped by 5 bases and J by 6 bases, with 17 bases between them. CDR1 is SGHAT, CDR2 FQNNGV, per germline. The CDR3 consists of 14 residues.

Points on this clonotype: A much more abundant neighbour one base away suggests this may be a read error. J is TRBJ2-7 and V is TRBV20-1, with D tentatively TRBD1 (6 bases). CDR3 length: 15 residues. Germline CDR1 and CDR2: DFQATT and SNEGSKA (reference sequence). Trimming removed 5 bases from V and 4 bases from J, with 21 bases in between. The CDR3 sequence: CSAGVALGGVYEQYF. In DNA, the CDR3 is TGCAGTGCTGGAGTAGCTCTTGGGGGCGTTTACGAGCAGTACTTC.

In this sample, this clonotype turned up many times. The V and J genes are TRBV4-1 and TRBJ2-4; TRBD2 might be the D (6 bases). Germline CDR1 is MGHRA and CDR2 is YSYEKL. V lost 0 bases and J lost 0, with 12 bases in between. The CDR3 is made up of 17 amino acids. CDR3 coding DNA: TGCGCCAGCAGCCAAGATTTTGGGGGACTAGCCAAAAACATTCAGTACTTC. Residues: CASSQDFGGLAKNIQYF.

This clonotype has more than one count but fewer than ten. V gene TRBV18 combines with J gene TRBJ2-1; 7 nucleotides agree with TRBD2. CDR3 length: 17 amino acids. The germline gives CDR1 KGHSH, CDR2 LQKENI. Trimming took 1 base from V and 0 from J; bases not matched to a gene: 6. CDR3 nucleotides: TGTGCCAGCTCACCACGTAGGGGCGGGGGCTCCTACAATGAGCAGTTCTTC. This gives the protein CASSPRRGGGSYNEQFF.

This clonotype was seen ten or more times. The CDR3 DNA reads TGTGCCACCACGACAGGGGCCTACGAGCAGTACTTC. Protein product: CATTTGAYEQYF. J is TRBJ2-7 and V is TRBV2; TRBD1 agrees at 8 bases. After removal of 10 bases from V and 2 bases from J, the junction contained 4 bases not matched to a gene. From germline, CDR1 is SNHLY and CDR2 FYNNEI. The CDR3 spans 12 residues. Using reference TRBV2 and TRBJ2-7 for the parts outside the CDR3, the full variable domain is EPEVTQTPSHQVTQMGQEVILRCVPISNHLYFYWYRQILGQKVEFLVSFYNNEISEKSEIFDDQFSVERPDGSNFTLKIRSTKLEDSAMYFCATTTGAYEQYFGPGTRLTVT.

The chain links TRBV28 to TRBJ1-2, with D unresolved. The CDR3 extends over 12 amino acids. Trimming removed 3 bases from V and 6 bases from J, with 8 bases in between. Germline V CDR1 and CDR2: MDHEN, SYDVKM. CDR3: CASSFKTDGYTF. The CDR3 DNA reads TGTGCCAGCAGTTTCAAGACTGATGGCTACACCTTC.

The chain uses TRBV23-1 and TRBJ1-5; D gene uncertain. TRBV23-1 is reported as an ORF; its role is uncertain. V lost 2 bases to trimming and J lost 7 bases, with 12 bases between them. The CDR3 sequence is 14 residues long. In DNA, the CDR3 is TGCGCCAGCAGTCAAACCGCCGGGATGCAGCCCCAGCATTTT. Translation: CASSQTAGMQPQHF.

The chain combines TRBV12-3 or TRBV12-4 with TRBJ2-7; TRBD1 aligns across 11 bases. The CDR3 has 16 residues. V dropped 4 bases and J dropped 5; count of bases not matched to a gene: 10. Here the CDR3 reads CASSSPPDRGHHEQYF. The CDR3 DNA sequence: TGTGCCAGCAGTTCACCGCCGGACAGGGGGCATCACGAGCAGTACTTC.

This clonotype was observed many times. The chain is built from TRBV3-1 and TRBJ1-4, with a weak D call TRBD1 (5 bases). CDR1 is LGHDT, CDR2 YNNKEL, per germline (reference sequence). CDR3 length: 14 amino acids. Trimming shortened V by 1 base and J by 6 bases, and 9 bases separated the two germline ends. In DNA, the CDR3 is TGTGCCAGCAGCCAAGGGACACGTTATGAAAAACTGTTTTTT. It encodes CASSQGTRYEKLFF.

This clonotype was counted many times. This chain connects TRBV28 to TRBJ2-1; a weak D match, TRBD1 (5 bases). The CDR3 is made up of 14 amino acids. The V end lost 6 bases, the J end lost 4 bases, and 13 bases lay between the germline ends. Per the germline V gene, CDR1 is MDHEN and CDR2 is SYDVKM. The CDR3 sequence is CASSPAGLYNEQFF. CDR3 sequence (DNA): TGTGCCAGCAGCCCCGCAGGGTTGTACAATGAGCAGTTCTTC. Full variable domain (missing parts from reference TRBV28 and TRBJ2-1): DVKVTQSSRYLVKRTGEKVFLECVQDMDHENMFWYRQDPGLGLRLIYFSYDVKMKEKGDIPEGYSVSREKKERFSLILESASTNQTSMYLCASSPAGLYNEQFFGPGTRLTVL.

This clonotype occurred many times. The CDR3 sequence: CSARDGGQTSTEAFF. CDR3 sequence (DNA): TGCAGTGCTAGAGATGGGGGACAGACATCCACTGAAGCTTTCTTT. The chain employs TRBV20-1 and TRBJ1-1; 7 bases fit TRBD1. Germline CDR1 and CDR2: DFQATT and SNEGSKA (reference sequence). Trimming removed 0 bases from V and 4 bases from J; junction bases left unmatched: 8. The CDR3 sequence is 15 residues long.

The V gene is TRBV5-1, the J gene TRBJ2-5; D is possibly TRBD2 (6 bases). The CDR3 runs to 16 residues. The germline CDR1 and CDR2 sequences are SGHRS and YFSETQ. V lost 4 bases and J lost 4, with 20 bases in between. CDR3 loop: CASSHRDLGMGETQYF. The CDR3 DNA reads TGCGCCAGCAGCCACCGGGACTTAGGGATGGGAGAGACCCAGTACTTC.

This clonotype was counted at least ten times. This rearrangement joins TRBV7-9 to TRBJ1-3; D gene unclear. Trimming shortened V by 3 bases and J by 1 base, and 7 bases separated the two germline ends. CDR1 and CDR2 (germline): SEHNR, FQNEAQ (reference sequence). The CDR3 totals 14 residues. CDR3 in DNA: TGTGCCAGCAGCTTTGGTCTTTCTGGAAACACCATATATTTT. Amino acid sequence: CASSFGLSGNTIYF.

This sequence joins TRBV15 and TRBJ2-2; D unclear. The germline V gene encodes CDR1 LNHNV and CDR2 YYDKDF (reference sequence). The CDR3 is made up of 13 amino acids. The V and J ends lost 8 bases and 0 bases respectively, with 7 bases between them. The CDR3 coding sequence is TGTGCCACCGAGAGAACGAACACCGGGGAGCTGTTTTTT. This translates into CATERTNTGELFF.

The rearrangement uses TRBV6-2 or TRBV6-3 and TRBJ1-5; tentative D call: TRBD1 (5 bases). The CDR3 length is 11 residues. Germline CDR1 reads MNHEY; CDR2 reads SVGEGT. V dropped 6 bases and J dropped 7 bases, with 7 bases sitting between them. The CDR3 spells CASSGGQPQHF. In DNA, the CDR3 is TGTGCCAGCAGCGGGGGGCAGCCCCAGCATTTT.

This clonotype has at least ten counts. V gene TRBV7-2 combines with J gene TRBJ1-6, with unresolved D. V dropped 1 base and J dropped 10 bases, with 8 bases sitting between them. The CDR3 is 13 residues long. Germline V gene sequence: CDR1 SGHTA, CDR2 FQGNSA. The CDR3 sequence: CASSLGKDSPLHF. The CDR3 region has the DNA TGTGCCAGCAGCTTAGGGAAGGACTCACCCCTCCACTTT.

There are many counts of this clonotype. The rearrangement links TRBV2 to TRBJ2-2; TRBD2 agrees at 10 bases. There are 15 residues in the CDR3. The germline V gene encodes CDR1 SNHLY and CDR2 FYNNEI. The V segment lost 5 bases and the J segment 6 bases; nucleotides outside the gene matches: 6. The CDR3 sequence: CASSPGTSVPGELFF. Written as DNA, the CDR3 is TGTGCCAGCAGTCCCGGGACTAGCGTCCCCGGGGAGCTGTTTTTT.